This TCR beta chain was found in a study of blood T cell repertoires in COVID-19 (TCRdb year 2020). Regarding the study in general: Samples covering the acute and convalescent phases of COVID-19 were provided by collaborators in the United States, Italy and Spain. The prospective study material was composed of cDNA or gDNA derived from T cells, B-cell-depleted T cells, or PBMCs. Subjects who had been exposed to COVID-19, were actively infected with it, or had recovered from it provided the deeply sampled blood TCRbeta repertoires that made up the dataset. The repertoires were made available in a free public database intended to serve as a resource for research on the immune response to SARS-CoV-2. The samples were drawn from the first 160 participants of the ongoing ImmuneRACE study and from about 1,200 subjects provided by 6 global collaborators. The sample metadata nearly always contained a de-identified subject ID, COVID-19 status, age in years and sex. Where available, HLA class I and class II types were taken from metadata supplied by the sample provider and were not determined by assay-based typing.

With respect to this clone: Its antigen is not yet known. No per-base quality is available; no much larger clone lies one base away. At the DNA level, this CDR3 is encoded by other sequences in the same sample as well.

Participants in the prospective study were enrolled through a virtual design, were aged roughly 18 to 100 years, and lived in about 25 United States geographic areas. Cohort assignment in the prospective study relied on participant-reported clinical history from a screening survey and a study questionnaire. Each participant in the prospective study had whole blood, serum and a nasopharyngeal or oropharyngeal swab collected by mobile phlebotomists. Participants in the prospective study had the option to provide additional blood draws and questionnaires over a roughly two-month period. Before DNA extraction, blood samples from the prospective study were shipped at room temperature or frozen. The germline V gene encodes CDR1 MDHEN and CDR2 SYDVKM. V loses 1 base of germline sequence and J loses 4 bases, and the interval between the two ends is 4 bases. The CDR3 measures 12 amino acids from cysteine to phenylalanine. The kept DNA is CDR3 alone, 36 bases in frame from the first base.

TCRbeta CDR3 regions were amplified from genomic DNA by means of the immunoSEQ Assay, a bias-controlled multiplex PCR. Turning to the authors' computational methods: Within the assay, amplification of reference gene primers was used to estimate how many nucleated cells each sample contained. To quantify the absolute abundance of each unique TCRbeta CDR3 rearrangement, sequence reads were collapsed and filtered. Productive Simpson clonality was computed per sample as the square root of Simpson's diversity index over productive rearrangements. The clones in this table, taken by TCRdb from immuneACCESS, are in-frame only. Not every clone is retained; where verified, under half of the shortfall comes from an unresolved V gene, and the cause of the rest is unknown. D and trimming come from the DNA, and the V and J calls and clone size come from that table. The sample table holds roughly 220,000 clones, of which 70% to 90% were seen once. The top ten clones comprise 3% to 4% of the sample.

Broad study findings and their caveats: The quantity of clinical and demographic metadata differed by source and by participant and was supplied without curation.

Sequencing input: PBMCs or T cells enriched from blood (not recorded which). This clonotype was obtained from a middle-aged woman with acute COVID-19. The rearranged segments are TRBV28 and TRBJ1-2; no D gene can be assigned with confidence. The CDR3 protein sequence reads: CASSLSSYGYTF. The DNA sequence is as follows: TGTGCCAGCAGTTTATCCAGCTATGGCTACACCTTC.